The 6 T cell receptor beta chains listed next were all sequenced from one sample in a study of T cell repertoires in cytomegalovirus infection. For these receptors, no antigen is known. TCRdb called the reads again in MiXCR, with one record for every CDR3 protein. The data contain approximately 910,000 distinct CDR3 sequences, approximately 31% of them singletons. The sample was cultured CD8+ T cells from PBMCs, taken from culture after CMV antigen stimulation. All receptors come from a human donor in good health (CMV status not recorded). Some clones in this sample may be carry-over from other donors' samples.

The genes are TRBV15 and TRBJ2-7; D may correspond to TRBD1 or TRBD2 (5 bases each). The CDR3 is 14 amino acids. V gave up 5 bases and J gave up 4 bases, with 15 bases separating them. Germline V gives CDR1 LNHNV, CDR2 YYDKDF (reference sequence). The CDR3 DNA is TGTGCCACCAGCCCCGCCTCGGGGCGATACGAGCAGTACTTC. Translation gives CATSPASGRYEQYF.

The sample holds a few counts of this clonotype. V is TRBV6-5 and J is TRBJ2-1; 9 bases are shared with TRBD2. V shed 2 bases and J 10 bases; nucleotides not matched to a gene: 9. Germline CDR1 MNHEY, CDR2 SVGAGI. This CDR3 spans 15 amino acids. The CDR3 is CASSYTRGGLGEQFF. DNA of the CDR3: TGTGCCAGCAGTTACACGCGGGGGGGCCTGGGCGAGCAGTTCTTC.

The rearrangement uses TRBV27 and TRBJ1-6; no clear D gene. The CDR3 covers 14 residues. The V end lost 4 bases, the J end lost 10 bases, and 14 bases lay between the germline ends. In germline, CDR1 is MNHEY, CDR2 SMNVEV (reference sequence). CDR3 in DNA: TGTGCCAGCAGTTCTGGTCCTTCGGGATCACCCCTCCACTTT. Protein sequence: CASSSGPSGSPLHF.

The chain combines TRBV2 with TRBJ1-1, with 7 positions matching TRBD1. CDR3 length equals 13 residues. Germline-derived CDR1 and CDR2 are SNHLY and FYNNEI. Losses at the gene ends were 8 bases for V and 4 bases for J; bases not matched to a gene: 7. The CDR3 loop reads CASGDDRVTEAFF. CDR3 nucleotides: TGTGCCAGCGGAGATGACAGGGTCACTGAAGCTTTCTTT. The variable domain in full, completed from reference TRBV2 and TRBJ1-1, reads EPEVTQTPSHQVTQMGQEVILRCVPISNHLYFYWYRQILGQKVEFLVSFYNNEISEKSEIFDDQFSVERPDGSNFTLKIRSTKLEDSAMYFCASGDDRVTEAFFGQGTRLTVV.

The chain carries TRBV20-1 and TRBJ2-5, with 9 bases matching TRBD1. Germline V gives CDR1 DFQATT, CDR2 SNEGSKA (reference sequence). V lost 6 bases to trimming and J lost 5 bases; unmatched junction nucleotides: 10. There are 14 residues in the CDR3. CDR3 region: CSATGTGRYETQYF. Here the CDR3 DNA reads TGCAGTGCCACCGGGACAGGGAGATATGAGACCCAGTACTTC.

This clonotype was recorded at least ten times. This chain joins TRBV11-2 and TRBJ1-1, with a weak D call TRBD1 (5 bases). Trimming removed 6 bases at V and 3 bases at J, with 14 bases between. The germline CDR1 and CDR2 sequences are SGHAT and FQNNGV. The CDR3 totals 14 residues. The chain's CDR3 is CASRGGGGDTEAFF. DNA for the CDR3: TGTGCCAGCAGAGGAGGCGGGGGGGACACTGAAGCTTTCTTT.